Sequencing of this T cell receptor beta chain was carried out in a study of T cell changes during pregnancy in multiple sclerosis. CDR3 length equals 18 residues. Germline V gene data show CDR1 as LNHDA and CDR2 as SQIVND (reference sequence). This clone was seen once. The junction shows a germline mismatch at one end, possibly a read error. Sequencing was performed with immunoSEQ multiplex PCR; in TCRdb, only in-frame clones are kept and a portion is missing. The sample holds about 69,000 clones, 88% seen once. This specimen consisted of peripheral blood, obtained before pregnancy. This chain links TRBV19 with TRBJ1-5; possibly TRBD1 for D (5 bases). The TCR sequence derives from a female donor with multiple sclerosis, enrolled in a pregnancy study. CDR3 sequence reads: CASTITIGEGRGNQPQHF. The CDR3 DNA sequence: TGTGCCAGTACTATAACAATAGGGGAGGGGAGAGGCAATCAGCCCCAGCATTTT.